Here is one T cell receptor (beta chain) with its context. The germline CDR1 and CDR2 sequences are GTSNPN and SVGIG (reference sequence). The ends were cut back, 0 bases at V and 12 bases at J, with 9 bases in the middle. CDR3 length: 12 amino acids. The data belong to a study of blood T cell repertoires in COVID-19. The wider study: Specimens from acute and convalescent COVID-19 originated in the United States, Italy and Spain. From T cells, B-cell-depleted T cells, or PBMCs came the material, which was cDNA or gDNA.

Original analysis: Counts of nucleated cells, estimated from reference gene primer amplification, were obtained. Assay used: immunoSEQ multiplex PCR; TCRdb lists only in-frame clones, some missing. The DNA was the basis for D and trimming; V, J and clone size are from that table. The table includes 160,000 or so clones, more than 70% detected once. This sequence originates from a man aged 55 to 70 with acute or convalescent COVID-19. V gene TRBV30 combines with J gene TRBJ1-6, with unresolved D. The specimen was peripheral blood. CDR3 nucleotide sequence: TGTGCCTGGAGTGTAGCGGTGAGACCCCTCCACTTT. As protein: CAWSVAVRPLHF.